This T cell receptor beta chain was documented in a study of naive and memory T cell subsets. Remarks on this clonotype: What it binds is unknown.

General observations from the study: Findings for naive and memory subsets could not be checked against ground truth. Possibly reflecting memory cells re-expressing CD45RA, a few larger clonotypes occurred in naive repertoires, especially CD8.

This CDR3 has 13 amino acids. The ends were cut back, 5 bases at V and 6 bases at J, with 11 bases in the middle. The germline CDR1 and CDR2 sequences are SEHNR and FQNEAQ (reference sequence). An equimolar mix of two oligonucleotides served as the beta constant-region primer for TRBC1 and TRBC2. Ligated cDNA was amplified by four rounds of PCR with nested alpha and beta constant-region primers and SP2. TCRdb passed the UMI-ligation and nested PCR reads through MiXCR, listing each CDR3 protein once. In the table there are fewer than 150,000 distinct CDR3 sequences, 15% to 25% of which are singletons. Sequential positive selection took CD4 T cells first, then CD8 T cells.

The chain joins TRBV7-9 to TRBJ2-1; maybe TRBD2 (5 bases). The material sequenced was naive CD8+ T cells from blood. The clonotype comes from a human donor in good health. The CDR3 spells CASSQGLPNEQFF. As DNA, the CDR3 is TGTGCCAGCAGCCAAGGACTGCCCAATGAGCAGTTCTTC.